The 28 T cell receptor beta chains below all came from one sample that was sequenced in a study of OX40 agonist ivuxolimab in advanced cancers. Libraries were prepared by immunoSEQ multiplex PCR; TCRdb keeps only in-frame clonotypes and omits some of them. The table has around 50,000 clones, more than 85% seen once. The input for sequencing was CD4+ or CD8+ T cells sorted from blood, taken in a trial of the OX40 agonist ivuxolimab. These receptors all stem from an adult with an advanced solid tumor such as melanoma, head and neck, liver or kidney cancer.

V and J are TRBV27 and TRBJ2-3, with D hard to call. The CDR3 runs to 13 residues. Trimming cost V 6 bases and J 8 bases, with 15 bases left between them. The germline V gene encodes CDR1 MNHEY and CDR2 SMNVEV (reference sequence). This chain's CDR3 is CASSLGPMATQYF. The DNA for the CDR3 is TGTGCCAGCAGCTTAGGCCCCATGGCTACGCAGTATTTT.

The V and J genes are TRBV4-1 and TRBJ2-5, with D unresolved. The V gene lost 0 bases and the J gene lost 5 bases, with 10 bases spanning the gap. The length of the CDR3 is 14 residues. Germline V CDR1 and CDR2: MGHRA, YSYEKL. The CDR3 protein is CASSQDYGVETQYF. The CDR3 nucleotides are TGCGCCAGCAGCCAAGATTATGGAGTCGAGACCCAGTACTTC.

This chain links TRBV2 with TRBJ2-3; D is unresolved. Per the germline V gene, CDR1 is SNHLY and CDR2 is FYNNEI. V lost 4 bases to trimming and J lost 0 bases, with 8 bases between them. This CDR3 has 14 amino acids. CDR3 in amino acids: CASSGVLSTDTQYF. The CDR3 bases are TGTGCCAGCAGTGGTGTACTTAGCACAGATACGCAGTATTTT. The full variable domain, with the rest looked up from reference TRBV2 and TRBJ2-3, is EPEVTQTPSHQVTQMGQEVILRCVPISNHLYFYWYRQILGQKVEFLVSFYNNEISEKSEIFDDQFSVERPDGSNFTLKIRSTKLEDSAMYFCASSGVLSTDTQYFGPGTRLTVL.

The rearrangement joins TRBV6-5 to TRBJ2-5, with D possibly being TRBD1 or TRBD2 (7 bases each). Germline loops: CDR1 MNHEY, CDR2 SVGAGI. V lost 7 bases and J lost 2, with 14 bases in between. The CDR3 runs 14 residues. CDR3 sequence (DNA): TGTGCCAGCAAGGGAGGGGGCCGGCAAGAGACCCAGTACTTC. Translating it yields CASKGGGRQETQYF.

This clone was observed once. The rearrangement uses TRBV7-9 and TRBJ2-5; 9 bases are a match to TRBD2. The trim removed 5 bases at V and 1 base at J, leaving 5 bases unmatched. The length of the CDR3 is 15 residues. Germline-derived CDR1 and CDR2 are SEHNR and FQNEAQ (reference sequence). CDR3 DNA sequence: TGTGCCAGCAGCATTGGGACTAGCTTCCAAGAGACCCAGTACTTC. This gives the protein CASSIGTSFQETQYF.

The rearrangement links TRBV2 to TRBJ2-1, with TRBD1 matching 9 bases. Germline loops: CDR1 SNHLY, CDR2 FYNNEI. After removal of 6 bases from V and 9 bases from J, the junction contained 12 bases not matched to a gene. The CDR3 has 15 amino acids. This CDR3 reads CASRDPGQGRVEQFF. As DNA, the CDR3 is TGTGCCAGCAGAGACCCCGGACAGGGGCGGGTTGAGCAGTTCTTC.

This rearrangement joins TRBV7-9 to TRBJ2-3, with 8 bases fitting TRBD1. The CDR3 covers 17 residues. CDR1 SEHNR and CDR2 FQNEAQ come from the germline V gene (reference sequence). V was clipped by 5 bases and J by 3 bases; unmatched bases: 13. The CDR3 nucleotides read TGTGCCAGCAGCCTCACCTCAGGGGGCGTTGGTACAGATACGCAGTATTTT. Its protein is CASSLTSGGVGTDTQYF.

The chain employs TRBV19 and TRBJ2-6; TRBD1 agrees at 8 bases. J was trimmed by 0 bases and V by 7 bases; bases with no gene match: 8. CDR3 length: 17 residues. The germline gives CDR1 LNHDA, CDR2 SQIVND (reference sequence). Here the CDR3 reads CASTPTGAFSGANVLTF. CDR3 bases: TGTGCCAGTACCCCGACAGGGGCGTTCTCTGGGGCCAACGTCCTGACTTTC.

The chain is built from TRBV11-2 and TRBJ2-1, with D hard to call. The CDR3 runs 12 residues. Trimming removed 3 bases from V and 8 bases from J, with 8 bases in between. The germline V gene encodes CDR1 SGHAT and CDR2 FQNNGV. The CDR3 spells CASSFGVDEQFF. As DNA, the CDR3 is TGTGCCAGCAGCTTCGGAGTCGATGAGCAGTTCTTC.

This chain connects TRBV9 to TRBJ2-7; 7 bases match TRBD1. Per the germline V gene, CDR1 is SGDLS and CDR2 is YYNGEE. The CDR3 has 15 residues. The junction had 11 bases not matched to a gene; V was cut back by 4 bases and J by 4 bases. The CDR3 loop reads CASSPAGTVLYEQYF. CDR3 nucleotide sequence: TGTGCCAGCAGCCCCGCCGGGACAGTCCTTTACGAGCAGTACTTC.

V is TRBV30 and J is TRBJ1-1; D possibly corresponds to TRBD1 (5 bases). V was pared by 0 bases and J by 8 bases, with 22 bases between. The V gene's germline CDR1 is GTSNPN and CDR2 SVGIG (reference sequence). The CDR3 consists of 16 residues. The CDR3 bases are TGTGCCTGGAGTGTACTGTCCCGACAGTGGGGCCGGGAAGCTTTCTTT. Amino acids: CAWSVLSRQWGREAFF.

In this sample, this clone turned up once. V is TRBV19 and J is TRBJ2-7; TRBD2 is a possible D gene (6 bases). Germline V CDR1 and CDR2: LNHDA, SQIVND (reference sequence). This CDR3 is 11 amino acids long. V lost 3 bases, J lost 7 bases, and 7 bases lay in between. The CDR3 sequence is CASSIGGEQYF. CDR3 nucleotide sequence: TGTGCCAGTAGTATCGGGGGAGAGCAGTACTTC.

The table lists this clone with a few counts. This rearrangement joins TRBV27 to TRBJ1-5; tentative D call: TRBD1 (6 bases). The V gene lost 6 bases and the J gene lost 3 bases, with 15 bases spanning the gap. Germline loops: CDR1 MNHEY, CDR2 SMNVEV (reference sequence). This CDR3 has 15 amino acids. The CDR3 DNA reads TGTGCCAGCAGAAAGGGGGAACAGTACAATCAGCCCCAGCATTTT. It encodes CASRKGEQYNQPQHF.

J is TRBJ2-5 and V is TRBV27; 8 nucleotides agree with TRBD2. Judging by the DNA end, TRBJ2-7 fits better; the J call may be wrong. The CDR3 sequence is 14 residues long. The V gene's germline CDR1 is MNHEY and CDR2 SMNVEV (reference sequence). CDR3 coding DNA: TGTGCCAGCAGTCTTAGCGGGACCACCTACGAGCAGTACTTC. Translating gives CASSLSGTTYEQYF.

The rearrangement uses TRBV27 and TRBJ2-7; 12 positions agree with TRBD2. The germline V gene has CDR1 MNHEY and CDR2 SMNVEV (reference sequence). After removal of 4 bases from V and 0 bases from J, the junction contained 1 base not matched to a gene. This CDR3 has 15 residues. CDR3 bases: TGTGCCAGCAGTTCGACTAGCGGGGGCTCCTACGAGCAGTACTTC. Protein sequence: CASSSTSGGSYEQYF.

This chain joins TRBV29-1 and TRBJ1-2; D is unclear. CDR1 SQVTM and CDR2 ANQGSEA come from the germline V gene. Trimming shortened V by 4 bases and J by 4 bases, and 10 bases separated the two germline ends. The CDR3 contains 12 residues. CDR3 region: CSVVPPSYGYTF. The CDR3 coding sequence is TGCAGCGTTGTGCCACCGAGCTATGGCTACACCTTC.

The chain has TRBV6-5 and TRBJ2-1, with D perhaps matching TRBD1 (5 bases). The V end lost 2 bases, the J end lost 1 base, and 12 bases lay between the germline ends. The CDR3 runs 16 residues. Germline loops: CDR1 MNHEY, CDR2 SVGAGI. The CDR3 is CASSYHDSQSYNEQFF. The CDR3 nucleotides read TGTGCCAGCAGTTACCACGACAGCCAGTCCTACAATGAGCAGTTCTTC.

V and J are TRBV5-1 and TRBJ1-1; possibly TRBD1 for D (6 bases). Trimming removed 0 bases at V and 1 base at J, with 10 bases between. CDR3 length equals 15 residues. Germline values: CDR1 SGHRS, CDR2 YFSETQ. CDR3 amino acids: CASSLAGAPNTEAFF. CDR3 nucleotides: TGCGCCAGCAGCTTGGCGGGGGCTCCGAACACTGAAGCTTTCTTT. Full variable domain (remainder filled in from reference TRBV5-1 and TRBJ1-1): KAGVTQTPRYLIKTRGQQVTLSCSPISGHRSVSWYQQTPGQGLQFLFEYFSETQRNKGNFPGRFSGRQFSNSRSEMNVSTLELGDSALYLCASSLAGAPNTEAFFGQGTRLTVV.

The chain joins TRBV11-2 to TRBJ2-1; a possible D gene is TRBD2 (6 bases). Germline assignment: CDR1 SGHAT and CDR2 FQNNGV. The CDR3 extends over 18 amino acids. The V end was cut by 1 base, the J end by 5 bases, with 21 bases between. The CDR3 coding sequence is TGTGCCAGCAGCTTAGCGGTTTCCGGGGGACTCCTTCACAATGAGCAGTTCTTC. Residues: CASSLAVSGGLLHNEQFF. The full variable domain, its missing parts supplied by reference TRBV11-2 and TRBJ2-1, is EAGVAQSPRYKIIEKRQSVAFWCNPISGHATLYWYQQILGQGPKLLIQFQNNGVVDDSQLPKDRFSAERLKGVDSTLKIQPAKLEDSAVYLCASSLAVSGGLLHNEQFFGPGTRLTVL.

The chain couples TRBV19 to TRBJ1-5; the D is unclear. Trimming removed 1 base at V and 10 bases at J, with 8 bases between. CDR1 is LNHDA, CDR2 SQIVND, per germline (reference sequence). This CDR3 has 12 amino acids. CDR3 DNA sequence: TGTGCCAGTAGTATAGGGACCGTCCCCCAGCATTTT. This encodes CASSIGTVPQHF.

The V and J genes are TRBV7-9 and TRBJ1-4, with a possible D match to TRBD1 (5 bases). Trimming took 8 bases from V and 8 from J, leaving 18 bases between them. Germline values: CDR1 SEHNR, CDR2 FQNEAQ (reference sequence). This CDR3 has 14 residues. The DNA for the CDR3 is TGTGCCAGCGGAAACTCAGGGAGGCAGGAAAAACTGTTTTTT. The encoded protein is CASGNSGRQEKLFF.

The chain links TRBV4-2 to TRBJ2-3; 7 positions agree with TRBD2. Germline-derived CDR1 and CDR2 are LGHNA and YNFKEQ. The CDR3 runs 17 residues. The trim removed 0 bases at V and 0 bases at J, leaving 6 bases unmatched. The CDR3 here is CASSQEEGLGSTDTQYF. The CDR3 nucleotides are TGTGCCAGCAGCCAAGAAGAAGGACTAGGGAGCACAGATACGCAGTATTTT.

This clone came up once. The V call is TRBV13, the J call TRBJ2-2; D unresolved. V was trimmed by 4 bases and J by 3 bases, leaving 6 bases between them. CDR3 length equals 13 residues. Germline CDR1 PRHDT, CDR2 FYEKMQ (reference sequence). The CDR3: CASSSEDTGELFF. CDR3 coding DNA: TGTGCCAGCAGCTCCGAAGACACCGGGGAGCTGTTTTTT.

The V call is TRBV28, the J call TRBJ2-7; D remains ambiguous. Trimming removed 3 bases from V and 4 bases from J, with 10 bases in between. This CDR3 is 13 amino acids long. Per germline, CDR1 MDHEN and CDR2 SYDVKM. The CDR3 sequence is CASSFSSVYEQYF. CDR3 DNA sequence: TGTGCCAGCAGTTTCTCCTCAGTTTACGAGCAGTACTTC.

The chain's CDR3 is CASSEFWTANTGELFF. The CDR3 DNA reads as TGTGCCAGCAGTGAATTTTGGACAGCGAACACCGGGGAGCTGTTTTTT. V and J are TRBV6-1 and TRBJ2-2, with D perhaps matching TRBD1 (6 bases). V was trimmed by 2 bases and J by 0 bases, leaving 10 bases between them. Germline V CDR1 and CDR2: MNHNS, SASEGT. This CDR3 comprises 16 residues.

The rearrangement joins TRBV9 to TRBJ1-2; a possible D gene is TRBD1 (5 bases). Between the trimmed V and J ends, which lost 3 bases and 4 bases, there was a span of 16 bases. Germline CDR1 SGDLS, CDR2 YYNGEE. This CDR3 has 15 residues. The CDR3 reads CASSGGDGEIYGYTF. CDR3 coding DNA: TGTGCCAGCAGCGGGGGGGACGGCGAGATCTATGGCTACACCTTC.

J is TRBJ1-1 and V is TRBV7-9; tentatively, D is TRBD1 (5 bases). The V and J ends lost 5 bases and 12 bases respectively, with 19 bases between them. Germline values: CDR1 SEHNR, CDR2 FQNEAQ (reference sequence). The CDR3 sequence is 13 residues long. The CDR3, as DNA: TGTGCCAGCAGCCTTGCGAACGGGGGAGGAACTTTCTTT. This codes for CASSLANGGGTFF.

This clone was detected only once. The chain joins TRBV4-1 to TRBJ2-7; 9 bases align to TRBD1. Trimming cost V 1 base and J 5 bases; bases outside gene matches: 6. The V gene's germline CDR1 is MGHRA and CDR2 YSYEKL. This CDR3 spans 15 amino acids. CDR3 DNA sequence: TGCGCCAGCAGCCAAGTTCCGGACAGGGGTGACGAGCAGTACTTC. Translation gives CASSQVPDRGDEQYF.